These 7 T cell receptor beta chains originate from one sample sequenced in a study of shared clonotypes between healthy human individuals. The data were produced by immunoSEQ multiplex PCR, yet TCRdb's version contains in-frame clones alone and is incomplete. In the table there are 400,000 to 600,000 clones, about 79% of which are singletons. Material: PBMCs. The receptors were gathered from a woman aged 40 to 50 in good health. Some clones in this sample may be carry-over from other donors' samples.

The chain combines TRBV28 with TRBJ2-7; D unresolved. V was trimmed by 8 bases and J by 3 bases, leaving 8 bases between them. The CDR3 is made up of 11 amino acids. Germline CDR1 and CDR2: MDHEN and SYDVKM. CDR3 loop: CASGTIYEQYF. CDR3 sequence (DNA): TGTGCCAGCGGTACGATCTACGAGCAGTACTTC.

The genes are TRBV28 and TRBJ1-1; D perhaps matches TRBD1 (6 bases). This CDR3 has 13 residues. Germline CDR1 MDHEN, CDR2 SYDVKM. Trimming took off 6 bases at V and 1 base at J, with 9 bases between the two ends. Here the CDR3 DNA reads TGTGCCAGCAGCCGGGGACAGAACACTGAAGCTTTCTTT. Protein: CASSRGQNTEAFF. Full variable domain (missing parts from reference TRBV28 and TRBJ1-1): DVKVTQSSRYLVKRTGEKVFLECVQDMDHENMFWYRQDPGLGLRLIYFSYDVKMKEKGDIPEGYSVSREKKERFSLILESASTNQTSMYLCASSRGQNTEAFFGQGTRLTVV.

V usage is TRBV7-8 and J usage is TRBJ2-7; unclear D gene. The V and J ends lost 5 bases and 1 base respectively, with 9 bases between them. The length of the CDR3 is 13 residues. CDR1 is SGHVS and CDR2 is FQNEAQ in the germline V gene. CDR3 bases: TGTGCCAGCAGCCAATATCCGTCCTACGAGCAGTACTTC. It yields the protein CASSQYPSYEQYF.

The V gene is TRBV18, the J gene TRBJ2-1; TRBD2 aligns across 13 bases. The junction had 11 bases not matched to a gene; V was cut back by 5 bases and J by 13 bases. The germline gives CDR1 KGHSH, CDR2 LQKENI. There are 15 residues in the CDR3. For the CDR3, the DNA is TGTGCCAGCTCAGTGATGGGACTAGCGGGACTCACTCAGTTCTTC. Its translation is CASSVMGLAGLTQFF.

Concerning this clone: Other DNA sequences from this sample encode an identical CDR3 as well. The CDR3, as DNA: TGTGCCAGCTCACCTTTGACGGGCTCCTACGAGCAGTACTTC. Its translation is CASSPLTGSYEQYF. The chain employs TRBV18 and TRBJ2-7; no clear D gene. CDR3 length: 14 amino acids. Germline V lookup: CDR1 KGHSH, CDR2 LQKENI. Trimming removed 3 bases from V and 0 bases from J, with 9 bases in between.

CDR3 region: CASRLQGASNEQYF. The DNA of the CDR3 is TGTGCCAGCAGACTACAGGGGGCGAGTAACGAGCAGTACTTC. J is TRBJ2-7 and V is TRBV27; 9 bases fit TRBD1. CDR1 and CDR2 (germline): MNHEY, SMNVEV (reference sequence). The CDR3 runs to 14 residues. Trimming at V came to 6 bases and at J to 5 bases, leaving 8 bases not matched to a gene.

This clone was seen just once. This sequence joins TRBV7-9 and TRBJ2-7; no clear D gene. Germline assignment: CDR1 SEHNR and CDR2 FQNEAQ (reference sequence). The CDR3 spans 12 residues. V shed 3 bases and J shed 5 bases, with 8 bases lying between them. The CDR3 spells CASSFGVNEQYF. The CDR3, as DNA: TGTGCCAGCAGCTTTGGGGTGAACGAGCAGTACTTC.